The 20 T cell receptor beta chains reported below all come from one sample, sequenced in a study of blood T cell repertoires in COVID-19. Measured with immunoSEQ multiplex PCR; TCRdb has only the in-frame clones, and not every one. There are 95,000 to 120,000 clones in the sample; about 85% occur only once, and more than 5% lies in the top ten. Input material: peripheral blood. Receptors were obtained from a woman aged 60-70 years with COVID-19, enrolled during active disease.

The genes are TRBV18 and TRBJ2-2, with TRBD1 matching over 8 bases. The CDR3 totals 18 residues. Trimming at V came to 4 bases and at J to 3 bases, leaving 13 bases not matched to a gene. Germline-derived CDR1 and CDR2 are KGHSH and LQKENI. The CDR3 region has the DNA TGTGCCAGCTCACGTGGGAGCAGGGGGCGTGTAGACACCGGGGAGCTGTTTTTT. It is translated as CASSRGSRGRVDTGELFF.

The rearrangement links TRBV21-1 to TRBJ1-1; the D call in the table, TRBD1, was not verified against the DNA. TRBV21-1 constitutes a pseudogene. CDR3 size: 15 residues. CDR3 residues: CASSRHRVLNTEAFF. In nucleotides, the CDR3 is TGTGCCAGCAGCCGCCACAGGGTACTGAACACTGAAGCTTTCTTT.

The V and J genes are TRBV7-2 and TRBJ1-2; TRBD1 matches at 10 bases. Germline V gives CDR1 SGHTA, CDR2 FQGNSA. The CDR3 length is 14 residues. The trim removed 0 bases at V and 8 bases at J, leaving 3 bases unmatched. In DNA, the CDR3 is TGTGCCAGCAGCTTAGCGGACAGGGGGAAAGGCTACACCTTC. Translated: CASSLADRGKGYTF.

The chain combines TRBV2 with TRBJ1-2, with a weak D call TRBD1 (6 bases). From germline, CDR1 is SNHLY and CDR2 FYNNEI. V lost 6 bases to trimming and J lost 4 bases, with 12 bases between them. The CDR3 consists of 13 residues. The CDR3, as DNA: TGTGCCAGCAGAGGGACACGTTCCTATGGCTACACCTTC. It yields the protein CASRGTRSYGYTF.

The genes are TRBV18 and TRBJ1-1; TRBD1 matches at 9 bases. Germline V lookup: CDR1 KGHSH, CDR2 LQKENI. This CDR3 is built from 14 residues. With V trimmed by 5 bases and J by 5 bases, 6 bases remained unmatched. The CDR3 protein is CASSFPDRGTEAFF. CDR3 bases: TGTGCCAGCTCATTCCCGGACAGGGGAACTGAAGCTTTCTTT.

The chain uses TRBV10-3 and TRBJ2-7; 10 nucleotides match TRBD2. This CDR3 spans 13 amino acids. V dropped 7 bases and J dropped 7; count of bases not matched to a gene: 7. The germline gives CDR1 ENHRY, CDR2 SYGVKD. The CDR3 sequence is CAITQVAGGEQYF. As DNA, the CDR3 is TGTGCCATCACCCAGGTAGCGGGGGGAGAGCAGTACTTC.

The chain joins TRBV7-2 to TRBJ2-7; D gene unclear. V was pared by 3 bases and J by 5 bases, with 8 bases between. Germline V gene sequence: CDR1 SGHTA, CDR2 FQGNSA. The CDR3 loop spans 12 amino acids. CDR3 DNA sequence: TGTGCCAGCAGCTTTCTCAGTAACGAGCAGTACTTC. Protein: CASSFLSNEQYF. The complete variable domain, with remaining parts taken from reference TRBV7-2 and TRBJ2-7, reads GAGVSQSPSNKVTEKGKDVELRCDPISGHTALYWYRQSLGQGLEFLIYFQGNSAPDKSGLPSDRFSAERTGGSVSTLTIQRTQQEDSAVYLCASSFLSNEQYFGPGTRLTVT.

CDR3 DNA sequence: TGTGCCAGCAGCGCCGGGACTAGGGGTTACGAGCAGTACTTC. As protein: CASSAGTRGYEQYF. The chain uses TRBV9 and TRBJ2-7; 8 positions agree with TRBD2. Germline CDR1 reads SGDLS; CDR2 reads YYNGEE. The CDR3 extends over 14 amino acids. Trimming cost V 3 bases and J 4 bases; bases outside gene matches: 6.

This sequence joins TRBV7-3 and TRBJ1-2, with 8 nucleotides matching TRBD1. Germline V gene data show CDR1 as SGHTA and CDR2 as FQGTGA. Unmatched junction bases numbered 9, after V lost 2 bases and J lost 4 bases. CDR3 length: 16 amino acids. DNA for the CDR3: TGTGCCAGCAGCTTATCAGGGGGCGAGAACGGCTATGGCTACACCTTC. Residues: CASSLSGGENGYGYTF.

The J gene is TRBJ1-5, the V gene TRBV15; maybe TRBD1 (6 bases). Per the germline V gene, CDR1 is LNHNV and CDR2 is YYDKDF (reference sequence). Trimming left V 5 bases short and J 4 bases short, with 12 bases between. This CDR3 region has 14 residues. The CDR3 is CATSWAQGNQPQHF. The CDR3 DNA reads TGTGCCACCAGCTGGGCCCAGGGGAATCAGCCCCAGCATTTT.

The rearrangement links TRBV6-2 or TRBV6-3 to TRBJ1-1; 10 nucleotides line up with TRBD1. The CDR3 loop spans 18 amino acids. Germline CDR1 MNHEY, CDR2 SVGEGT. Trimming at V came to 5 bases and at J to 0 bases, leaving 12 bases not matched to a gene. The CDR3 loop is CASSPRQGAGGMNTEAFF. For the CDR3, the DNA is TGTGCCAGCAGTCCACGACAGGGGGCAGGAGGGATGAACACTGAAGCTTTCTTT.

The CDR3 DNA reads as TGTGCCAGCAGTGACTCCGGGGTTGTAAGCACAGATACGCAGTATTTT. It codes for CASSDSGVVSTDTQYF. The rearrangement uses TRBV6-4 and TRBJ2-3, with D maybe TRBD2 (5 bases). Trimming took 0 bases from V and 0 from J, leaving 10 bases between them. This CDR3 comprises 16 residues. Germline V gene sequence: CDR1 MRHNA, CDR2 SNTAGT.

This clone was recorded only once. The chain couples TRBV9 to TRBJ1-3, with 7 bases lining up with TRBD1. Germline CDR1 SGDLS, CDR2 YYNGEE. With 3 bases clipped from V and 1 base from J, the junction kept 4 bases outside the gene matches. The CDR3 is 15 residues long. The CDR3 region is CASSAGTESGNTIYF. The DNA for the CDR3 is TGTGCCAGCAGCGCCGGGACAGAGTCTGGAAACACCATATATTTT.

The rearrangement uses TRBV7-9 and TRBJ1-2; D possibly corresponds to TRBD1 (5 bases). The CDR3 length is 14 residues. The V end lost 2 bases, the J end lost 8 bases, and 15 bases lay between the germline ends. The germline CDR1 and CDR2 sequences are SEHNR and FQNEAQ (reference sequence). The CDR3 coding sequence is TGTGCCAGCAGCTTAATTCGCGGGACTAGAGGCTACACCTTC. Its translation: CASSLIRGTRGYTF.

The CDR3 loop is CAISSNRTSNYGYTF. CDR3 sequence (DNA): TGTGCCATCAGTTCGAACAGGACCTCTAACTATGGCTACACCTTC. V and J are TRBV10-3 and TRBJ1-2, with D possibly TRBD1 on 5 matching bases. V was pared by 5 bases and J by 0 bases, with 13 bases between. The CDR3 consists of 15 residues. Germline loops: CDR1 ENHRY, CDR2 SYGVKD.

This rearrangement joins TRBV10-3 to TRBJ2-4, with a weak D call TRBD1 (6 bases). The ends were cut back, 6 bases at V and 5 bases at J, with 8 bases in the middle. This CDR3 is built from 12 residues. Per germline, CDR1 ENHRY and CDR2 SYGVKD. The CDR3: CAISRTENIQYF. The CDR3 DNA reads TGTGCCATCAGCAGGACAGAAAACATTCAGTACTTC.

J is TRBJ1-3 and V is TRBV2; D not certain. This CDR3 has 16 amino acids. Germline V lookup: CDR1 SNHLY, CDR2 FYNNEI. Trimming pared 6 bases from V and 0 bases from J, leaving 15 bases between. CDR3 sequence: CASSGPRSLSGNTIYF. The CDR3 coding sequence is TGTGCCAGCAGCGGCCCGCGGAGCCTCTCTGGAAACACCATATATTTT.

The chain is built from TRBV11-1 and TRBJ1-6, with D possibly TRBD1 on 5 matching bases. Germline V gives CDR1 SGHAT, CDR2 FQDESV (reference sequence). This CDR3 contains 15 residues. V lost 2 bases to trimming and J lost 6 bases, with 11 bases between them. CDR3 bases: TGTGCCAGCAGCTTAAGGAGGGGAGGTAATTCACCCCTCCACTTT. Residues: CASSLRRGGNSPLHF.

The rearrangement joins TRBV18 to TRBJ2-5; 9 bases map to TRBD2. CDR3 length: 18 residues. V trimming: 2 bases; J trimming: 5 bases; junction bases outside the gene matches: 15. Germline V gene lookup returns CDR1 KGHSH and CDR2 LQKENI. For the CDR3, the DNA is TGTGCCAGCTCACCATTCCCCCCGACTAGCGGATGGCAGGAGACCCAGTACTTC. Residues: CASSPFPPTSGWQETQYF.

This rearrangement joins TRBV18 to TRBJ2-5; D remains ambiguous. CDR1 KGHSH and CDR2 LQKENI come from the germline V gene. Between the trimmed V and J ends, which lost 2 bases and 2 bases, there was a span of 9 bases. The CDR3 is 14 residues long. The CDR3 nucleotides are TGTGCCAGCTCACCAACCGCGGTGCAAGAGACCCAGTACTTC. It specifies CASSPTAVQETQYF.